This T cell receptor beta chain comes out of a study of OX40 agonist ivuxolimab in advanced cancers. Study-wide points: Compared with others, partial responders at 0.1-3.0 mg/kg displayed clonal expansion among the lowest.

Germline lookup yields CDR1 SGDLS and CDR2 YYNGEE. The length of the CDR3 is 14 residues. Trimming removed 9 bases at V and 6 bases at J, with 21 bases between. Concerning this clone: The target antigen is unknown.

Sequencing was performed with immunoSEQ multiplex PCR; in TCRdb, only in-frame clones are kept and a portion is missing. The sample gives 25,000 to 35,000 clones, approximately 86% of which show up once; 28% is in the top ten. The gene calls are TRBV9 and TRBJ2-5; D is undetermined. The sequence was collected from an adult with an advanced solid tumor such as melanoma, head and neck, liver or kidney cancer. This specimen was CD4+ or CD8+ T cells sorted from blood, taken in a trial of the OX40 agonist ivuxolimab. DNA for the CDR3: TGTGCCACAGAAAAGGCCGGTCCCGGCAAGACCCAGTACTTC. It codes for CATEKAGPGKTQYF.